Listed below are T cell receptor beta chains from one sample, sequenced in a study of cytomegalovirus exposure and HLA in healthy donors. Profiled with immunoSEQ multiplex PCR; TCRdb holds only in-frame clones, not every one. The sample yields 120,000 or so clones, 65% to 85% seen once. The material sequenced was PBMCs. Receptors were obtained from a man between 18 and 29 years old in good health and CMV-seropositive. The CDR3 runs from the conserved cysteine through the conserved F or W. Fields, in order: V gene, clone size, J gene, D gene, CDR3 DNA, CDR3 protein. D genes are given only for firm matches. Clone size appears in some rows only: once, few, many, or a class for an expanded clone.

>TRBV5-4|NA|TRBJ1-3|TRBD1
TGTGCCAGCAGCTTGGCAGGGGGTGGAAACACCATATATTTT
CASSLAGGGNTIYF
>TRBV5-1|NA|TRBJ1-4|NA
TGCGCCAGCAGATACTCGGTAGGGACAAATGAAAAACTGTTTTTT
CASRYSVGTNEKLFF
>TRBV4-3|once|TRBJ1-2|TRBD1
TGCGCCAGCAGCCGCGGACAGGCTAATGGCTACACCTTC
CASSRGQANGYTF
>TRBV7-2|NA|TRBJ1-1|NA
TGTGCCAGCAGCTTAGATAGGCAGGGTTTAATAGCTGAAGCTTTCTTT
CASSLDRQGLIAEAFF
>TRBV19|NA|TRBJ2-1|TRBD1
TGTGCCAGTAGGGACAGGGGGCAAAATGAGCAGTTCTTC
CASRDRGQNEQFF
>TRBV5-1|NA|TRBJ2-3|NA
TGCGCCAGCAGCTTCGGAGGGGCTACAGATACGCAGTATTTT
CASSFGGATDTQYF
>TRBV11-2|few|TRBJ2-7|NA
TGTGCCAGCAGCTGGGGGGTCTCCTACGAGCAGTACTTC
CASSWGVSYEQYF
>TRBV5-1|NA|TRBJ2-1|TRBD2
TGCGCCAGCAGCTTGGGACTAGCCGTCTACAATGAGCAGTTCTTC
CASSLGLAVYNEQFF
>TRBV4-3|NA|TRBJ1-4|NA
TGCGCCAGCAGCCTTGCCCTTACAGGGACTAATGAAAAACTGTTTTTT
CASSLALTGTNEKLFF
>TRBV27|NA|TRBJ2-7|TRBD1
TGTGCCAGCAGTCTAGACGGGACAGTTCCGTACGAGCAGTACTTC
CASSLDGTVPYEQYF
>TRBV15|NA|TRBJ1-2|TRBD1
TGTGCCACCAGCACGCAGGACAGGGAGCTGGGCCACACCTTC
CATSTQDRELGHTF
>TRBV15|few|TRBJ1-3|NA
TGTGCCACCAGCAGAGAAGGGAGGGCCGGAAACACCATATATTTT
CATSREGRAGNTIYF
>TRBV5-5|NA|TRBJ2-6|NA
TGTGCCAGCAGCCCAGGCGTGGGGGGAGCCTCTGGGGCCAACGTCCTGACTTTC
CASSPGVGGASGANVLTF
>TRBV4-1|NA|TRBJ2-3|TRBD2
TGCGCCAGCAGCCAAGATCCCAGCGGGAGGGTTAGGGATACGCAGTATTTT
CASSQDPSGRVRDTQYF
>TRBV5-1|NA|TRBJ2-7|NA
TGCGCCAGCAGCTTGGAGGCGGGTTCCTACGAGCAGTACTTC
CASSLEAGSYEQYF
>TRBV7-2|NA|TRBJ2-1|NA
TGTGCCAGCAGCCCGATGGCCCAGGGGATCCATGAGCAGTTCTTC
CASSPMAQGIHEQFF
>TRBV9|NA|TRBJ1-2|NA
TGTGCCAGCAGCGTAGATCAGGGCGGCTATGGCTACACCTTC
CASSVDQGGYGYTF
>TRBV19|NA|TRBJ1-2|TRBD1
TGTGCCAGTGCGGGCGTGACAGGGTTCGACTATGGCTACACCTTC
CASAGVTGFDYGYTF
>TRBV19|NA|TRBJ2-7|NA
TGTGCCAGTAGCCCCGGGGGTGCTGCCGCCTACGAGCAGTACTTC
CASSPGGAAAYEQYF
>TRBV4-3|NA|TRBJ1-1|NA
TGCGCCAGCAGCCGGACTGTGAACACTGAAGCTTTCTTT
CASSRTVNTEAFF
>TRBV5-6|NA|TRBJ1-2|TRBD1
TGTGCCAGCAGCCAGGGACAGGAAAGGTCTGGCTACACCTTC
CASSQGQERSGYTF
>TRBV18|NA|TRBJ1-2|TRBD1
TGTGCCAGCTCACCGGGACAGGGGAATGGCTACACCTTC
CASSPGQGNGYTF
>TRBV10-3|NA|TRBJ1-4|NA
TGTGCCATCAGCCGGGACTCTAATGAAAAACTGTTTTTT
CAISRDSNEKLFF
>TRBV7-2|NA|TRBJ1-1|NA
TGTGCCAGCAGCCCCCAGGTGGGGGCGAACACTGAAGCTTTCTTT
CASSPQVGANTEAFF
>TRBV11-2|NA|TRBJ2-2|NA
TGTGCCAGCAGCTCCTCACGTGGCGGTACCGGGGAGCTGTTTTTT
CASSSSRGGTGELFF
>TRBV5-1|NA|TRBJ2-7|TRBD2
TGCGCCAGCAGCCGGGACCGCGGGGGGTCGGACTACGAGCAGTACTTC
CASSRDRGGSDYEQYF
>TRBV15|NA|TRBJ2-7|TRBD1
TGTGCCACCAGCAGAACGGGACAGGGGCCCTACGAGCAGTACTTC
CATSRTGQGPYEQYF
>TRBV7-6|NA|TRBJ2-3|TRBD2
TGTGCCAGCAGCTTAGGTTTAGCGGGGCTGACCGGGAGCACAGATACGCAGTATTTT
CASSLGLAGLTGSTDTQYF
>TRBV2|NA|TRBJ2-1|TRBD2
TGTGCCAGCAGTGACTTAGGTGATAGCGGGGGATACAATGAGCAGTTCTTC
CASSDLGDSGGYNEQFF
>TRBV2|NA|TRBJ2-1|TRBD2
TGTGCCAGCAGGCCGGGAGGGACGGTAAATGAGCAGTTCTTC
CASRPGGTVNEQFF
>TRBV25-1|many|TRBJ2-7|NA
TGTGCCAGCAGTGAGACCAGGGGCTACGAGCAGTACTTC
CASSETRGYEQYF
>TRBV4-3|NA|TRBJ2-7|NA
TGCGCCAGCAGCCAAGAGAAGCGTAGCTCCTACGAGCAGTACTTC
CASSQEKRSSYEQYF
>TRBV6-5|NA|TRBJ2-7|TRBD1
TGTGCCAGCAGTTGGACAGGGTTCAACGAGCAGTACTTC
CASSWTGFNEQYF
>TRBV9|few|TRBJ1-1|NA
TGTGCCAGCAGCTCACGACCCGTGTTCAGGGGCACTGAAGCTTTCTTT
CASSSRPVFRGTEAFF
>TRBV10-3|few|TRBJ1-2|NA
TGTGCCATCGGGGCGGGAGCACATGAGTATGGCTACACCTTC
CAIGAGAHEYGYTF
>TRBV6-4|NA|TRBJ1-1|NA
TGTGCCAGCAGCGCCGCGGCGACCATGAACACTGAAGCTTTCTTT
CASSAAATMNTEAFF
>TRBV5-1|NA|TRBJ2-3|NA
TGCGCCAGCAGCCCGAGAGCTAGCGAAACAGATACGCAGTATTTT
CASSPRASETDTQYF
>TRBV9|NA|TRBJ1-1|TRBD1
TGTGCCAGCAGCGAGACAGGGAGTTTCGGCACTGAAGCTTTCTTT
CASSETGSFGTEAFF
>TRBV19|NA|TRBJ2-7|TRBD1
TGTGCCAGTAGTATAAACAGGGGGCTGGGCGAGCAGTACTTC
CASSINRGLGEQYF
>TRBV9|NA|TRBJ2-5|TRBD2
TGTGCCAGCAGCGTATCCGGCGGGGGGGCTCGGGAGACCCAGTACTTC
CASSVSGGGARETQYF
>TRBV12-5|few|TRBJ1-2|TRBD1
TGTGCTAGTGGTTTCAGCCCAGGGGGGTTGGCCATGAACTATGGCTACACCTTC
CASGFSPGGLAMNYGYTF
>TRBV7-2|NA|TRBJ2-7|TRBD1
TGTGCCAGCAGCCCTCGACAGGGGTACTACGAGCAGTACTTC
CASSPRQGYYEQYF
>TRBV30|NA|TRBJ1-4|NA
TGTGCCTGGACACCGCAGGGATTTCAGTCCCATGAAAAACTGTTTTTT
CAWTPQGFQSHEKLFF
>TRBV5-6|few|TRBJ1-4|TRBD1
TGTGCCAGCAGCCCGACAGGGGAAGGGGATGAAAAACTGTTTTTT
CASSPTGEGDEKLFF
>TRBV18|NA|TRBJ1-2|NA
TGTGCCAGCTCACCAACACAGGGTACAGAGGGCTACACCTTC
CASSPTQGTEGYTF
>TRBV11-1|once|TRBJ1-6|TRBD1
TGTGCCAGCAGCTTCAGGGGGAATAATTCACCCCTCCACTTT
CASSFRGNNSPLHF
>TRBV30|NA|TRBJ1-1|TRBD1
TGTGCCTGGAGTATAGGCCAGGGGGGCACTGAAGCTTTCTTT
CAWSIGQGGTEAFF
>TRBV29-1|NA|TRBJ1-2|NA
TGCAGCGTTGATCGTTTGGGGGAGGTCGGAGACGGTTCTTATGGCTACACCTTC
CSVDRLGEVGDGSYGYTF
>TRBV30|NA|TRBJ2-2|NA
TGTGCCTGGAAGGAGGGTGGGACCGGGGAGCTGTTTTTT
CAWKEGGTGELFF
>TRBV7-2|once|TRBJ1-4|TRBD1
TGTGCCAGCAGCTTGCTGACAGGGGTTAATGAAAAACTGTTTTTT
CASSLLTGVNEKLFF
>TRBV5-4|NA|TRBJ2-5|NA
TGTGCCAGCAGCTATCCTGGGGGGGCGGGAGAGACCCAGTACTTC
CASSYPGGAGETQYF
>TRBV2|NA|TRBJ2-7|TRBD2
TGTGCCAGCGGACAAGCGGGGTTAAGCTACGAGCAGTACTTC
CASGQAGLSYEQYF